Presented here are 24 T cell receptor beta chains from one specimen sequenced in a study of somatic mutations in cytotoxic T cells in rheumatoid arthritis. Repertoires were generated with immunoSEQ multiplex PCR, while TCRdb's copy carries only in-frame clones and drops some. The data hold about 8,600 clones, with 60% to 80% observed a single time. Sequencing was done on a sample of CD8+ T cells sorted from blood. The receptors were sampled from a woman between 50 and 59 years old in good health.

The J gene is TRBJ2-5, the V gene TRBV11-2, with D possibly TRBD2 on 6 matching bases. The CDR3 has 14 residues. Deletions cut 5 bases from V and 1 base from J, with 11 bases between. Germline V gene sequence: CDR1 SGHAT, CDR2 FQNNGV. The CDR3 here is CASSQEGPQETQYF. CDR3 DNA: TGTGCCAGCAGCCAGGAGGGGCCCCAAGAGACCCAGTACTTC.

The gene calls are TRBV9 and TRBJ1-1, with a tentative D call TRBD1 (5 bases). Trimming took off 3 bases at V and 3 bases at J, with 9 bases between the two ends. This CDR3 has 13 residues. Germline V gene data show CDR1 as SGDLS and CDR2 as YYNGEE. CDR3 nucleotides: TGTGCCAGCAGCGCCGACAGTGACACTGAAGCTTTCTTT. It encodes CASSADSDTEAFF. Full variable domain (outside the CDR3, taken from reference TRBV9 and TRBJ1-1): DSGVTQTPKHLITATGQRVTLRCSPRSGDLSVYWYQQSLDQGLQFLIQYYNGEERAKGNILERFSAQQFPDLHSELNLSSLELGDSALYFCASSADSDTEAFFGQGTRLTVV.

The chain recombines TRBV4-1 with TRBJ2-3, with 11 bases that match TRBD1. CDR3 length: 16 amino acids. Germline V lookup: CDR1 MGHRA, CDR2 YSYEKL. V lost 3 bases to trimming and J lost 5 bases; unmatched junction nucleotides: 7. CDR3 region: CASSQQGQGAGDTQYF. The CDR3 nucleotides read TGCGCCAGCAGCCAGCAAGGACAGGGGGCAGGAGATACGCAGTATTTT.

CDR3 protein: CASTGRTAVNYGYTF. In DNA, the CDR3 is TGTGCCAGCACCGGGCGGACAGCTGTCAACTATGGCTACACCTTC. The rearrangement links TRBV28 to TRBJ1-2; the D gene is possibly TRBD1 (6 bases). Germline CDR1 and CDR2: MDHEN and SYDVKM. The CDR3 contains 15 residues. Trimming stripped 7 bases from V and 2 bases from J, with 17 bases between.

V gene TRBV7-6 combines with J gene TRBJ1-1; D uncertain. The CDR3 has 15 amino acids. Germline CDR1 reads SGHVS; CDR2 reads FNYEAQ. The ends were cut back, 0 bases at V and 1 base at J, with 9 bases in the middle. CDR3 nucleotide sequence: TGTGCCAGCAGCTTAGCGGCACAGCCGAACACTGAAGCTTTCTTT. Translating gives CASSLAAQPNTEAFF.

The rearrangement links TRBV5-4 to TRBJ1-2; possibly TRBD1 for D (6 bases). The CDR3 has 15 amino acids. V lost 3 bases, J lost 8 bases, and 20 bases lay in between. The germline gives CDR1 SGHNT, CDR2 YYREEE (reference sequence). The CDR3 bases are TGTGCCAGCAGCTGGGACCCCACAGGGATGGGGGGCTACACCTTC. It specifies CASSWDPTGMGGYTF.

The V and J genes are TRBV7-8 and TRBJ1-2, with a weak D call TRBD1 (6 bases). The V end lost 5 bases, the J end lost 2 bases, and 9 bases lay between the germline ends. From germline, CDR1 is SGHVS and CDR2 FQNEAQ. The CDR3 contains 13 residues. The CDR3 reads CASSPDRNYGYTF. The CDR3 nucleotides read TGTGCCAGCAGCCCGGACAGAAACTATGGCTACACCTTC.

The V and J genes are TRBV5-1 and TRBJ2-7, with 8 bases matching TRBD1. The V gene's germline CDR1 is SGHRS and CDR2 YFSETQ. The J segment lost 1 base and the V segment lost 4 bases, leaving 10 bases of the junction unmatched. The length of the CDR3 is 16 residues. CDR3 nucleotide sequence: TGCGCCAGCAGCATAGACAGGGGCCCAATATCCTACGAGCAGTACTTC. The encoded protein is CASSIDRGPISYEQYF.

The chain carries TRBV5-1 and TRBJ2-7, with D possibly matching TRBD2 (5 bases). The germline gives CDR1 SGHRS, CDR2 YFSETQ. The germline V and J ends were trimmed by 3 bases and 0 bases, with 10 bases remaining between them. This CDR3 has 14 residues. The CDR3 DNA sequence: TGCGCCAGCAGCTCCCCGGGGTCCTCCTACGAGCAGTACTTC. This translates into CASSSPGSSYEQYF.

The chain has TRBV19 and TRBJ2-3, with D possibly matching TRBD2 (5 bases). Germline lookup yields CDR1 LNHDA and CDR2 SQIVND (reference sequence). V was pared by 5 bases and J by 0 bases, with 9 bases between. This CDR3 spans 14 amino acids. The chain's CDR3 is CASSPRESTDTQYF. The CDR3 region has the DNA TGTGCCAGTAGTCCAAGGGAGAGCACAGATACGCAGTATTTT.

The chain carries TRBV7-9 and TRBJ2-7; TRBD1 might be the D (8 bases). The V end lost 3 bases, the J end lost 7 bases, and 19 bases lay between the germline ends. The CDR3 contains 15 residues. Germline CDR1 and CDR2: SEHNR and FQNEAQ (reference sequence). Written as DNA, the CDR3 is TGTGCCAGCAGCTTCGCAGGGGGCTGGCGGGAGGAGCAGTACTTC. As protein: CASSFAGGWREEQYF.

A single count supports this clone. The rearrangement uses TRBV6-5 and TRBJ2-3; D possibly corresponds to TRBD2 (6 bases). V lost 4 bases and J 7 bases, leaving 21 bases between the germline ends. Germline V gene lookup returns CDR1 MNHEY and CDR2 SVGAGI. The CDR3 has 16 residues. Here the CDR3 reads CASSFGGKELIHTQYF. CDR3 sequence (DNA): TGTGCCAGCAGTTTTGGAGGGAAGGAGCTGATCCATACGCAGTATTTT.

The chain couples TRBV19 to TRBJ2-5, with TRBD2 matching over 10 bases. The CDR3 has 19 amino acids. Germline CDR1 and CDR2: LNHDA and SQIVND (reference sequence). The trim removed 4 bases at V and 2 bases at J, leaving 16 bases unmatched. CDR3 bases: TGTGCCAGTAGTAATCGGGCCCCTGGACTAGCGGACCAACAAGAGACCCAGTACTTC. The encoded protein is CASSNRAPGLADQQETQYF.

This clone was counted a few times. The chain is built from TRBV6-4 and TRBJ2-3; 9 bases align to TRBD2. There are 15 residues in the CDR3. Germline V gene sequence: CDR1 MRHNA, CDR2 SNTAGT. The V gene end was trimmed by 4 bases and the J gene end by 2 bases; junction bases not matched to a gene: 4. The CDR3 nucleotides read TGTGCCAGCAGTGTGCTAGCGGGGACCACAGATACGCAGTATTTT. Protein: CASSVLAGTTDTQYF.

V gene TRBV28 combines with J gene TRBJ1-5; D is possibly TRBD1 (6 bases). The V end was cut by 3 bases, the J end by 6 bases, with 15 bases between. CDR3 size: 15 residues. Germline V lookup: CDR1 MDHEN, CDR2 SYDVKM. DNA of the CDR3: TGTGCCAGCAGTTTGGGGGGGCTGTATACTCAGCCCCAGCATTTT. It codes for CASSLGGLYTQPQHF.

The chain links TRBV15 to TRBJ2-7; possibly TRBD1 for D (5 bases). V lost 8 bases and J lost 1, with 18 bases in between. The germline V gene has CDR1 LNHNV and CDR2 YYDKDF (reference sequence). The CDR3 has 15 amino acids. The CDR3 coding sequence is TGTGCCACCTCATCCCGCCCTCAGGGTTCCTACGAGCAGTACTTC. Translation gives CATSSRPQGSYEQYF.

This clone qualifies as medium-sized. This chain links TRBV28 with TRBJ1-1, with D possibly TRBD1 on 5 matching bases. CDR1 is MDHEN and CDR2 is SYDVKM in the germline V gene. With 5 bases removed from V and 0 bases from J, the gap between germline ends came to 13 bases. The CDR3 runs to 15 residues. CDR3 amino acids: CASSPAGGMNTEAFF. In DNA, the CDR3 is TGTGCCAGCAGTCCCGCTGGGGGGATGAACACTGAAGCTTTCTTT.

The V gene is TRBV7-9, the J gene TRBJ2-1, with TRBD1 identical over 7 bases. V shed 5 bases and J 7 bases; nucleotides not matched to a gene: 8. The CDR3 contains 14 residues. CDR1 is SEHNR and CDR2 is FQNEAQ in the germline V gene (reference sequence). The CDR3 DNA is TGTGCCAGCAGCGGAGACAGGGCCCGGAATGAGCAGTTCTTC. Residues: CASSGDRARNEQFF.

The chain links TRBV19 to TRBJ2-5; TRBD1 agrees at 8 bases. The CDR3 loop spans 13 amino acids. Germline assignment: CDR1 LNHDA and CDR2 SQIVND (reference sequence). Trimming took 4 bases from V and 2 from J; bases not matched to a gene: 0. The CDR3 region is CASSRTGQETQYF. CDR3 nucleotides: TGTGCCAGTAGTAGGACAGGGCAAGAGACCCAGTACTTC.

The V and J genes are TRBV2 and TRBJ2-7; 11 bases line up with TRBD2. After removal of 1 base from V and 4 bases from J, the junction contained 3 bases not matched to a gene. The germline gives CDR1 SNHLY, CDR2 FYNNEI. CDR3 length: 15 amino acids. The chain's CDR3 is CASSEGLAGLYEQYF. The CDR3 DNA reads TGTGCCAGCAGTGAAGGACTAGCGGGACTTTACGAGCAGTACTTC.

The CDR3 region is CASSQASSGVFAELFF. CDR3 bases: TGCGCCAGCAGCCAGGCCTCTAGCGGGGTCTTTGCGGAGCTGTTTTTT. The rearrangement links TRBV4-1 to TRBJ2-2; 9 bases match TRBD2. The CDR3 has 16 residues. V shed 3 bases and J 10 bases; nucleotides not matched to a gene: 12. Germline assignment: CDR1 MGHRA and CDR2 YSYEKL.

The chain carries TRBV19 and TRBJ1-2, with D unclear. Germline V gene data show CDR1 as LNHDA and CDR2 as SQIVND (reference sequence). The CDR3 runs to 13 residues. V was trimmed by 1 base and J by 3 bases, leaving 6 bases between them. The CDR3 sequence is CASSIAGYYGYTF. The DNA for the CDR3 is TGTGCCAGTAGTATAGCAGGATACTATGGCTACACCTTC.

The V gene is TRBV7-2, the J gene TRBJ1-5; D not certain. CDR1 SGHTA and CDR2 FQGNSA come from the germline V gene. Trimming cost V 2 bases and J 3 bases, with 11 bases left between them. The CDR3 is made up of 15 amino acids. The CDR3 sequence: CASSLMLIANQPQHF. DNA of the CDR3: TGTGCCAGCAGCTTAATGCTGATAGCCAATCAGCCCCAGCATTTT. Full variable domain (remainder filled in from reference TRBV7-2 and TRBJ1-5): GAGVSQSPSNKVTEKGKDVELRCDPISGHTALYWYRQSLGQGLEFLIYFQGNSAPDKSGLPSDRFSAERTGGSVSTLTIQRTQQEDSAVYLCASSLMLIANQPQHFGDGTRLSIL.

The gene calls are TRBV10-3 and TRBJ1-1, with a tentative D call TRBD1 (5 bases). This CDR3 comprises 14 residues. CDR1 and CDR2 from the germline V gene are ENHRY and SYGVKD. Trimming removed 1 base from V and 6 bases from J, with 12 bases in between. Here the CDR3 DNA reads TGTGCCATCAGTGAGTTTTTAGGGGAAGCTGAAGCTTTCTTT. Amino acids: CAISEFLGEAEAFF.